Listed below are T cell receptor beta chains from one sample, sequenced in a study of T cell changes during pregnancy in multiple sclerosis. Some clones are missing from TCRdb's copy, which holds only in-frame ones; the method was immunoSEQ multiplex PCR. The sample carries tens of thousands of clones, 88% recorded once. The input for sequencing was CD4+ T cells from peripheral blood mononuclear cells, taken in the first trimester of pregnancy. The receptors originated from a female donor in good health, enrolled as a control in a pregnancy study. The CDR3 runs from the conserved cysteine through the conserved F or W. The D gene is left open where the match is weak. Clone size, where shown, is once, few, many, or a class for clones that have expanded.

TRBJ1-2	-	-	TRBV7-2	TGTGCCAGCAGCTTAGCGGGCCAAGCTAACTATGGCTACACCTTC	CASSLAGQANYGYTF
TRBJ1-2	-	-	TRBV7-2	TGTGCCAGCAGCCGGAGGGGTCAGGGAGCTAACTATGGCTACACCTTC	CASSRRGQGANYGYTF
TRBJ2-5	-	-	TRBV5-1	TGCGCCAGCAGCTTGTTACAAGAGACCCAGTACTTC	CASSLLQETQYF
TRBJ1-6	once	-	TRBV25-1	TGTGCCAGCAGTGTCACCGGACAATCCAAGGGTTCACCCCTCCACTTT	CASSVTGQSKGSPLHF
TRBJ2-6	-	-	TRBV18	TGTGCCAGCTCCCGGGCAGGGGAAGGGGCCAACGTCCTGACTTTC	CASSRAGEGANVLTF
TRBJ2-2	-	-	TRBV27	TGTGCCAGCAGTTATATCAGCTTGGAGAGACTACACACGTCCGGGGAGCTGTTTTTT	CASSYISLERLHTSGELFF
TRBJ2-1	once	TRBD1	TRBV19	TGTGCCAGTAGTATAGAAGGACAGGGGATGAATGAGCAGTTCTTC	CASSIEGQGMNEQFF
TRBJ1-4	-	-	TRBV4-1	TGCGCCAGCAGCCTGCGATCAACAGGGATGGTGACTAATGAAAAACTGTTTTTT	CASSLRSTGMVTNEKLFF
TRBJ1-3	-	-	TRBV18	TGTGCCAGCTCACCAGGGCGCTCTGGAAACACCATATATTTT	CASSPGRSGNTIYF
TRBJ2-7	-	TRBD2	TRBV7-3	TGTGCCAGCAGCACAACTCGGTTAGCGGGGGCACCTAACGAGCAGTACTTC	CASSTTRLAGAPNEQYF
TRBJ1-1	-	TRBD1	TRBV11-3	TGTGCCAGCAGCTGGAATCGACAGGGTGCCGACACTGAAGCTTTCTTT	CASSWNRQGADTEAFF
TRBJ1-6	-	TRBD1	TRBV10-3	TGTGCCATCGCCCCCGGACAGGGGATGGATAATTCACCCCTCCACTTT	CAIAPGQGMDNSPLHF
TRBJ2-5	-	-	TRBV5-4	TGTGCCAGCAGCGCCAACTTCGGGGAGACCCAGTACTTC	CASSANFGETQYF
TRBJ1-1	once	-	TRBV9	TGTGCCAGCAGCGTAGCTCGGGAGGAACCTATGAACACTGAAGCTTTCTTT	CASSVAREEPMNTEAFF
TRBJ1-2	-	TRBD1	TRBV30	TGTGCCTGGAGACGACAGGGGGATGGCTACACCTTC	CAWRRQGDGYTF
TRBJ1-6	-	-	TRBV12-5	TGTGCTAGTGGTTTGGGGGGGAGGAATTCACCCCTCCACTTT	CASGLGGRNSPLHF
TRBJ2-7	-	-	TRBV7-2	TGTGCCAGCAGCTCCCAAGGGGGACATATCTACGAGCAGTACTTC	CASSSQGGHIYEQYF
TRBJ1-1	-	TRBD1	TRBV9	TGTGCCAGCAGCACGACAGGGGTCACTGAAGCTTTCTTT	CASSTTGVTEAFF
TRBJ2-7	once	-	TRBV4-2	TGTGCCAGCAGCCCAGGTGGGGGCCTCACCTACGAGCAGTACTTC	CASSPGGGLTYEQYF
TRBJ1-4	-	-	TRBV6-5	TGTGCCGGACGACAGGACGCTAATGAAAAACTGTTTTTT	CAGRQDANEKLFF
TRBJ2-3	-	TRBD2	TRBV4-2	TGTGCCAGCAGCCACAGTTTAATAGCGGGGACCAGAGATGATACGCAGTATTTT	CASSHSLIAGTRDDTQYF
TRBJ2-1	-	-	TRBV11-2	TGTGCCAGCAGCTCATACGGGACACCCTACAATGAGCAGTTCTTC	CASSSYGTPYNEQFF
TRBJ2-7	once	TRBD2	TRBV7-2	TGTGCCAGCAGCTTGACTAGCCGCTACGAGCAGTACTTC	CASSLTSRYEQYF
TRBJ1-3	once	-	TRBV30	TGTGCCTGGACCCCAGGACACTCTGGAAACACCATATATTTT	CAWTPGHSGNTIYF
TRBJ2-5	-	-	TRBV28	TGTGCCAGCAGTTTATCTGGCGGGGGCCGGGAGACCCAGTACTTC	CASSLSGGGRETQYF
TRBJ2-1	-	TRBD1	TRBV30	TGTGCCTCGACAGGGAATGAGCAGTTCTTC	CASTGNEQFF
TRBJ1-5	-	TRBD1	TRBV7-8	TGTGCCAGCGGGATGGACAGGGGATTGGGATGGCCCCAGCATTTT	CASGMDRGLGWPQHF
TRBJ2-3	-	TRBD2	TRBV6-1	TGTGCCAGCAGTGAAGAACGGTTTGGCGGGGGGGCCGGGGGGGAGCCAAGCACAGATACGCAGTATTTT	CASSEERFGGGAGGEPSTDTQYF
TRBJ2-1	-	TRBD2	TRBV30	TGTGCCTGGAGTGTAGGGCTAGCGGGGGGCTTTCAGTTCTTC	CAWSVGLAGGFQFF
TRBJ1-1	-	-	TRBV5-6	TGTGCCAGCAGCTTGGCGAGCGTCAGGGGAGCTTTCTTT	CASSLASVRGAFF
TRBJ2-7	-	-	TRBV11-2	TGTGCCAGCAGCTTCGGGAGCGAGGCAGGCCTCGAGCAGTACTTC	CASSFGSEAGLEQYF
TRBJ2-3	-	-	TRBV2	TGTGCCAGCAGTGTAAGGCAGGGCGGCACAGATACGCAGTATTTT	CASSVRQGGTDTQYF
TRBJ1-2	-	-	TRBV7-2	TGTGCCAGCAGCTCCCGCGGGGGAATTGGCTACACCTTC	CASSSRGGIGYTF
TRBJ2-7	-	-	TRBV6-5	TGTGCCAGCAATGGGGGGAACGAGCAGTACTTC	CASNGGNEQYF
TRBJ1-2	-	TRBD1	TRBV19	TGTGCCAGTAGTCTACAGGGGGCACCCAACTATGGCTACACCTTC	CASSLQGAPNYGYTF